This T cell receptor beta chain was sequenced for a study of blood T cell repertoires in COVID-19. Study-wide background: Acute and convalescent COVID-19 specimens originated in the United States, Italy and Spain.

J gave up 8 bases and V 0 bases, and 5 bases lay outside the gene matches. This CDR3 has 15 amino acids. Per germline, CDR1 SQVTM and CDR2 ANQGSEA. Only one count was recorded for this clone. Assay used: immunoSEQ multiplex PCR; TCRdb lists only in-frame clones, some missing. The sample has a few hundred thousand clones, more than 75% seen once. This clonotype originated in a man aged 45-65 years who had recovered from COVID-19. This chain joins TRBV29-1 and TRBJ2-2, with 11 nucleotides matching TRBD2. Specimen: peripheral blood. The CDR3 DNA reads as TGCAGCGTTGAAGATAGCGGGAGGGCCAGAGGGGAGCTGTTTTTT. This encodes CSVEDSGRARGELFF.